Listed below are T cell receptor beta chains from one sample, sequenced in a study of cytomegalovirus exposure and HLA in healthy donors. Sequenced by immunoSEQ multiplex PCR; TCRdb stores in-frame clones only, minus some. The profile shows nearly 70,000 clones, roughly four fifths of them singletons. Specimen: PBMCs. The source of these receptors is a woman in her fifties or sixties in good health and CMV-seropositive. The CDR3 runs from the conserved cysteine through the conserved F or W. The D gene is left open where the match is weak.

v_gene: TRBV29-1; d_gene: .; j_gene: TRBJ1-2; CDR3aa: CSVAVRETGPGNYGYTF; CDR3nt: TGCAGCGTTGCCGTGCGTGAAACAGGGCCGGGTAACTATGGCTACACCTTC
v_gene: TRBV29-1; d_gene: .; j_gene: TRBJ1-5; CDR3aa: CSVGGTSNQPQHF; CDR3nt: TGCAGCGTTGGGGGGACAAGCAATCAGCCCCAGCATTTT
v_gene: TRBV14; d_gene: TRBD2; j_gene: TRBJ2-7; CDR3aa: CASSSGLAGGDEQYF; CDR3nt: TGTGCCAGCAGCTCAGGACTAGCGGGAGGCGACGAGCAGTACTTC
v_gene: TRBV30; d_gene: TRBD2; j_gene: TRBJ2-1; CDR3aa: CAWSAGGLYNEQFF; CDR3nt: TGTGCCTGGAGTGCGGGGGGGCTCTACAATGAGCAGTTCTTC
v_gene: TRBV6-5; d_gene: .; j_gene: TRBJ2-5; CDR3aa: CASSSRQVQETQYF; CDR3nt: TGTGCCAGCAGTTCCAGACAGGTTCAAGAGACCCAGTACTTC
v_gene: TRBV6-6; d_gene: TRBD1; j_gene: TRBJ1-2; CDR3aa: CASRTGSGYGYTF; CDR3nt: TGTGCCAGCAGGACAGGGTCTGGCTATGGCTACACCTTC
v_gene: TRBV27; d_gene: .; j_gene: TRBJ1-1; CDR3aa: CASSLKPGGTEAFF; CDR3nt: TGTGCCAGCAGTTTAAAACCGGGAGGCACTGAAGCTTTCTTT
v_gene: TRBV6-5; d_gene: TRBD2; j_gene: TRBJ2-1; CDR3aa: CASSYLAGYNEQFF; CDR3nt: TGTGCCAGCAGTTACTTAGCGGGATACAATGAGCAGTTCTTC
v_gene: TRBV5-1; d_gene: TRBD1; j_gene: TRBJ1-1; CDR3aa: CASSEGTGGSNTEAFF; CDR3nt: TGCGCCAGCAGCGAAGGGACAGGGGGCTCGAACACTGAAGCTTTCTTT
v_gene: TRBV5-6; d_gene: TRBD1; j_gene: TRBJ2-4; CDR3aa: CASSLVLGQGAKNIQYF; CDR3nt: TGTGCCAGCAGCTTGGTTCTCGGACAGGGAGCCAAAAACATTCAGTACTTC
v_gene: TRBV12-5; d_gene: .; j_gene: TRBJ2-1; CDR3aa: CASGLSLENEQFF; CDR3nt: TGTGCCAGTGGTTTGTCTCTAGAAAATGAGCAGTTCTTC